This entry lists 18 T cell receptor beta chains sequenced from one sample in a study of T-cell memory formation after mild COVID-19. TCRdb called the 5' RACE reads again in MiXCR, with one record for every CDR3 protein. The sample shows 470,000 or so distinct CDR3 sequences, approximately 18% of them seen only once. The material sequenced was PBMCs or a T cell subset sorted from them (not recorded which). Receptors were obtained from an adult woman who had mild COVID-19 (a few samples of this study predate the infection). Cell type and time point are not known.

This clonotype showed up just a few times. The CDR3, as DNA: TGTGCCACCAGTGAGGCGGGTCTCCACAATGAGCAGTTCTTC. It specifies CATSEAGLHNEQFF. The rearrangement links TRBV24-1 to TRBJ2-1; TRBD2 is a possible D gene (5 bases). V was cut by 4 bases and J by 5 bases, with 11 bases left in between. The CDR3 loop spans 14 amino acids. The germline V gene encodes CDR1 KGHDR and CDR2 SFDVKD.

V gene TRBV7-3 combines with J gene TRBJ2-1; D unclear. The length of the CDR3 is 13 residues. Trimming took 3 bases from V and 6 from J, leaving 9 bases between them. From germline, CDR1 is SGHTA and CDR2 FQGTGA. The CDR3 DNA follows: TGTGCCAGCAGCTTTCAAATGGGCAATGAGCAGTTCTTC. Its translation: CASSFQMGNEQFF.

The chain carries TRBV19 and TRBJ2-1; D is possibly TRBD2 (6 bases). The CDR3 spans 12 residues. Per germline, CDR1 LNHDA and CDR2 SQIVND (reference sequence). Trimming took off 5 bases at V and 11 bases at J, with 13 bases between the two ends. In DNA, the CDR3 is TGTGCCAGTAGTTCGCGACTAGTTCAGCAGTTCTTC. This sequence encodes CASSSRLVQQFF.

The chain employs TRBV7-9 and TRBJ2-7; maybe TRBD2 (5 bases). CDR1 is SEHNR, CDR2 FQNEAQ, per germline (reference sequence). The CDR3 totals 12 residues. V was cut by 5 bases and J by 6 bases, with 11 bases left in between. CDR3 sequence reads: CASSLTRAEQYF. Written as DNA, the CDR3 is TGTGCCAGCAGCCTTACTAGGGCCGAGCAGTACTTC.

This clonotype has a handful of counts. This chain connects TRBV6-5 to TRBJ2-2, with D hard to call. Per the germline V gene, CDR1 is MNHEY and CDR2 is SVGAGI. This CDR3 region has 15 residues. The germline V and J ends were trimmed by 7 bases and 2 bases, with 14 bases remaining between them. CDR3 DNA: TGTGCCAGCAATGTGGCCGACGGAAACACCGGGGAGCTGTTTTTT. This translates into CASNVADGNTGELFF.

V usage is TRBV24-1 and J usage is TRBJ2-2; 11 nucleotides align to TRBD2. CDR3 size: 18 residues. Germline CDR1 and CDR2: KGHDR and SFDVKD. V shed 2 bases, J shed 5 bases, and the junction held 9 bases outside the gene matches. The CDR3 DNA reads TGTGCCACCAGTGATTCCAAACTAGCGGGAGCAGTTACCGGGGAGCTGTTTTTT. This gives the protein CATSDSKLAGAVTGELFF.

This chain's CDR3 is CATGFNNYGYTF. DNA of the CDR3: TGTGCCACAGGGTTCAATAACTATGGCTACACCTTC. This chain joins TRBV12-3 or TRBV12-4 and TRBJ1-2; perhaps TRBD1 as D (5 bases). The V end was cut by 10 bases, the J end by 1 base, with 10 bases between. The CDR3 consists of 12 residues.

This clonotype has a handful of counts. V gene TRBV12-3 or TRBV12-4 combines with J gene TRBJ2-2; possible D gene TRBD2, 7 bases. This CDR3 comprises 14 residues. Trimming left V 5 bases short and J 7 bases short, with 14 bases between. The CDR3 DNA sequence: TGTGCCAGCAGTATGCGAGGGGGGGACGGGGAGCTGTTTTTT. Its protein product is CASSMRGGDGELFF.

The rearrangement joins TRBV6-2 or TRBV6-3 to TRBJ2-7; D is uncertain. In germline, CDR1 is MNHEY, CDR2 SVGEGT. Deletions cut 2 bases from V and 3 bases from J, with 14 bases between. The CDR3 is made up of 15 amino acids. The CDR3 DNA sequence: TGTGCCAGCAGTTACAGTCCGGCGGCCTTCTACGAGCAGTACTTC. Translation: CASSYSPAAFYEQYF.

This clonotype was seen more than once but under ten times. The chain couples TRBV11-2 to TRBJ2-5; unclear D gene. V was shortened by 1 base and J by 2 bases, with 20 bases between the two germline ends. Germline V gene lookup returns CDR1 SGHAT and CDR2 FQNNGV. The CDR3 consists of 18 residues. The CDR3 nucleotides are TGTGCCAGCAGCTTAGGCTCGGACCCACATGGGAAGCAAGAGACCCAGTACTTC. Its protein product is CASSLGSDPHGKQETQYF.

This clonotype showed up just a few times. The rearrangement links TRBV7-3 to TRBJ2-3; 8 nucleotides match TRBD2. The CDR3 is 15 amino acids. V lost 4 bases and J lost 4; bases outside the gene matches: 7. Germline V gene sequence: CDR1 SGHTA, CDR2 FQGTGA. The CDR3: CASSSKAGAPDTQYF. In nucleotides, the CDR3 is TGTGCCAGCAGCTCAAAAGCGGGAGCCCCAGATACGCAGTATTTT.

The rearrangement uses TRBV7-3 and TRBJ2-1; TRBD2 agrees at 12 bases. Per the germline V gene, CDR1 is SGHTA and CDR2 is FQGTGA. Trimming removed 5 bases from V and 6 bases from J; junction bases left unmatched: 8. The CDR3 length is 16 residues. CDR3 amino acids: CASSTTLTSGSNEQFF. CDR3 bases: TGTGCCAGCAGCACTACCCTGACTAGCGGGAGCAATGAGCAGTTCTTC.

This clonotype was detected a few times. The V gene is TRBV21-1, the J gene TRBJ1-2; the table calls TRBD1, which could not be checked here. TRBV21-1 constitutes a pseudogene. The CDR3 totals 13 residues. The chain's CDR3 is CASSKEGRGGYTF. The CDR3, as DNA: TGTGCCAGCAGCAAAGAGGGCAGGGGAGGCTACACCTTC.

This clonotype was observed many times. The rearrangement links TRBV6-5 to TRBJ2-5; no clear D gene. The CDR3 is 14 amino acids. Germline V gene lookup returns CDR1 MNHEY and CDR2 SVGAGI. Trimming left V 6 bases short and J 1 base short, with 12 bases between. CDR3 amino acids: CASSFGRVQETQYF. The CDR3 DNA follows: TGTGCCAGCAGCTTCGGACGGGTCCAAGAGACCCAGTACTTC.

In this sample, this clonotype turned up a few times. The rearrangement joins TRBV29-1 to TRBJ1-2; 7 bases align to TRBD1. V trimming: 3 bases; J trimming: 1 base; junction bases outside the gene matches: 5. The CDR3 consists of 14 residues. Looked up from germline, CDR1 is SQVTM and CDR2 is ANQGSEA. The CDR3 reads CSVDRQGSNYGYTF. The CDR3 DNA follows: TGCAGCGTTGACAGACAGGGCAGTAACTATGGCTACACCTTC.

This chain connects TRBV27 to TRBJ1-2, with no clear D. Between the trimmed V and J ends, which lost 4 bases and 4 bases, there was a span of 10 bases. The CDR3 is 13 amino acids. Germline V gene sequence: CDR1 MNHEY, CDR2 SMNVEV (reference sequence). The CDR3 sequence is CASSSTNLYGYTF. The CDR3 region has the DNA TGTGCCAGCAGTTCCACAAATCTCTATGGCTACACCTTC.

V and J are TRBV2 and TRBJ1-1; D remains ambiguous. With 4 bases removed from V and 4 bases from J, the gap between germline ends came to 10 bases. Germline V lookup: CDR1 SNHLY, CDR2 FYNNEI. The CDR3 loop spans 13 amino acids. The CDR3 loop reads CASSVLEGTEAFF. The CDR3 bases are TGTGCCAGCAGTGTGCTTGAAGGCACTGAAGCTTTCTTT.

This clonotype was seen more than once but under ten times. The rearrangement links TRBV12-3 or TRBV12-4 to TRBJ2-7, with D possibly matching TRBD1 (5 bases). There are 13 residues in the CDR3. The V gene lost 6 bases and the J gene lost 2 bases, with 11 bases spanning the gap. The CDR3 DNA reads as TGTGCCAGCAGCCCCACACAGGCCTACGAGCAGTACTTC. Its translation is CASSPTQAYEQYF.